Described below is a single TCR beta chain sequence and its context. Its cognate antigen has yet to be identified. No base-level quality is on record; no much larger clone is a single base apart. What the time point label conveys for this sample: week 47, end of study. Each vaccine dose was 300 ug of a 20-mer mutant IDH1 peptide in Montanide, given subcutaneously with topical imiquimod. Across visits V03 through V10, patients got a total of eight vaccinations, given in weeks 1, 3, 5, 7, 11, 15, 19 and 23. Newly diagnosed WHO grade 3 or 4 IDH1-mutant astrocytomas showing loss of nuclear ATRX were present in the donors. The samples were drawn from NOA16, a multicentre, single-arm, open-label phase I trial in Germany that tested a mutant IDH1 peptide vaccine in humans for the first time. Genomic DNA for TCRB sequencing was extracted from EDTA blood using the DNeasy Blood and Tissue Kit. Spanning cysteine to phenylalanine, the CDR3 consists of 15 amino acids. Only the CDR3 region is kept as DNA, spanning 45 bases read in frame from base 1. Between the V and J ends, shortened by 0 bases and 4 bases respectively, the junction contains 13 bases. Sequences SGHRS (CDR1) and YFSETQ (CDR2) are obtained from the germline V gene.

The data originate from a study of a mutant IDH1 vaccine in newly diagnosed glioma (dated by TCRdb to about 2021). General notes on the study: Vaccination began 4-6 weeks after radiotherapy alone, or alongside temozolomide cycles in the chemotherapy-containing groups. The approximately 32 treated patients were around 60% male and around 38% female, with a mean age of around 40 years. Before enrollment, patients had received standard therapy of radiotherapy alone, temozolomide alone, or radiochemotherapy with temozolomide; most received the combination. The week-35 safety follow-up was designated visit V12, and the week-47 end of study was designated visit V13. Peripheral blood samples were drawn at six visits, namely V03 (baseline), V05, V07, V10, V12 and V13. For exploratory analyses, longitudinal TCRB deep sequencing was carried out in approximately 25 treated patients wherever samples were available.

The study at large found these results: Pseudoprogression seemed to be unrelated to changes in the top peripheral T cell clonotypes found by TCRB sequencing. The authors stated that sample limitations prevented analyses of patient blood samples from being reproduced. PBMC samples for TCRB deep sequencing were selected based on availability. Immune responses induced by the vaccine were seen in around 94% of patients across multiple MHC alleles.

The library was produced with the immunoSEQ multiplex PCR assay. Rearranged TCR beta chain sequences were amplified using the hsTCRB Kit according to the manufacturer's protocol. An Illumina MiSeq was used to sequence the TCRB libraries. Turning to the authors' computational methods: The kit vendor's proprietary platform handled demultiplexing, trimming and gene mapping. Sourced from immuneACCESS, this table was stored by TCRdb with only in-frame sequences that have V and J called. A share of the clones is absent; for the studies checked, an unresolved V gene accounts for under half, and the remainder has no known explanation. V and J calls and clone size are those listed in that table; D and trimming were worked out from the DNA. For this sample there are about 67,000 clones; over 80% appear just once. The ten largest clonotypes hold 3.8% of the sample.

The chain couples TRBV5-1 to TRBJ1-1; the D gene assignment is ambiguous. The material sequenced was PBMCs, taken from a glioma patient whose treatment included an IDH1 peptide vaccine. This sequence was found in a man aged 25 to 40 with glioma. The sequenced DNA: TGCGCCAGCAGCTTGGACCTCCGGTCGGGCACTGAAGCTTTCTTT. This translates into CASSLDLRSGTEAFF.